This T cell receptor beta chain was identified during a study of early T cells in non-severe SARS-CoV-2 infection. TCRdb processed the 5' RACE reads anew with MiXCR; each CDR3 protein has one entry. The top ten clones hold less than 4.5% of a sample with tens of thousands of distinct CDR3 sequences, roughly 12% of them seen once. The CDR3 runs to 16 residues. The V end was cut by 5 bases, the J end by 1 base, with 17 bases between. V gene TRBV12-3 or TRBV12-4 combines with J gene TRBJ1-1; a weak D match, TRBD1 (5 bases). This receptor was taken from an adult who was a healthcare worker with PCR-confirmed SARS-CoV-2 infection or an uninfected control (not recorded which). Input material: whole blood. CDR3 residues: CASSRREGPKNTEAFF. CDR3 bases: TGTGCCAGCAGTCGCCGGGAGGGACCGAAGAACACTGAAGCTTTCTTT.